This T cell receptor (beta chain) was sequenced in a study of blood T cell repertoires in COVID-19. Libraries were prepared by immunoSEQ multiplex PCR; TCRdb keeps only in-frame clonotypes and omits some of them. Of a few hundred thousand clones listed, about 90% are singletons. V was pared by 9 bases and J by 8 bases, with 13 bases between. Looked up from germline, CDR1 is ENHRY and CDR2 is SYGVKD. The CDR3 has 11 residues. Adults between about 18 and 95 years of age took part from about two dozen US areas. Cohorts were based on clinical histories the participants reported. What the recovered Cohort 3 donors had was two negative PCRs, clearance, or symptom resolution.

The sample taken for sequencing was PBMCs or T cells enriched from blood (not recorded which). V usage is TRBV10-3 and J usage is TRBJ1-1; maybe TRBD1 (6 bases). This clonotype was obtained from a man younger than 40 who had recovered from COVID-19. CDR3 in DNA: TGTGCCATAAGGACAGACGCAGAAGCTTTCTTT. Encoded protein: CAIRTDAEAFF.